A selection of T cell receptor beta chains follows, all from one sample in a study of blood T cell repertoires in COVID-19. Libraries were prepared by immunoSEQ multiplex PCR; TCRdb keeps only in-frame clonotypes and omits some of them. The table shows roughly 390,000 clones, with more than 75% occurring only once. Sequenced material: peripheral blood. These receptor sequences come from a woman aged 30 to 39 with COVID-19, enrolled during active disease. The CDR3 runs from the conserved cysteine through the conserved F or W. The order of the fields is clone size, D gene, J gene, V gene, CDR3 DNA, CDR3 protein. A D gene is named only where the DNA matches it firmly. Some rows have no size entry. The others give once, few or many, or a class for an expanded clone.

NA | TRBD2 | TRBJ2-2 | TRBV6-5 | TGTGCCAGCAGTTATAGCGGGAGCCCCACCGGGGAGCTGTTTTTT | CASSYSGSPTGELFF
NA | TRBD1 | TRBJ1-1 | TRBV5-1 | TGCGCCAGCAGCTCGAACAGGGGTAACACTGAAGCTTTCTTT | CASSSNRGNTEAFF
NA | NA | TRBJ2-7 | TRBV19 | TGTGCCAGTAGTATCCGGGACAACCCCTACGAGCAGTACTTC | CASSIRDNPYEQYF
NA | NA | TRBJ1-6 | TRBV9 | TGTGCCAGCAGCCCAGATGGGACAAGCAGTTATAATTCACCCCTCCACTTT | CASSPDGTSSYNSPLHF
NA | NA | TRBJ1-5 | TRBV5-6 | TGTGCCAGCAGCTCCCTCGGGACTAGGAATCAGCCCCAGCATTTT | CASSSLGTRNQPQHF
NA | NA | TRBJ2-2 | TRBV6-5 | TGTGCCAGCAAACTGAGAGGGACAAACACCGGGGAGCTGTTTTTT | CASKLRGTNTGELFF
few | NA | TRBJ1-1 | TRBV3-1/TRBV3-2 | TGTGCCAGCAGCCAAGAGGGGGGGGAAGCTTTCTTT | CASSQEGGEAFF
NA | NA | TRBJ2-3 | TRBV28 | TGTGCCAGCAGCGGGACTGTGTTGTGGGACACAGATACGCAGTATTTT | CASSGTVLWDTDTQYF
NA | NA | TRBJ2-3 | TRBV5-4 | TGTGCCAGCAAAAATCGTATATCAGATACGCAGTATTTT | CASKNRISDTQYF
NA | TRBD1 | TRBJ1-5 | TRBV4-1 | TGCGCCAGCAGCCACCCCCCCGGGACAGATCAGCCCCAGCATTTT | CASSHPPGTDQPQHF
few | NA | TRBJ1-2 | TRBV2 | TGTGCCAGCAGGAAGGGGTCGGCAGGGCCCGGGTATGGCTACACCTTC | CASRKGSAGPGYGYTF
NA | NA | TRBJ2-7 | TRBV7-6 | TGTGCCAGCAGCCGCACAGCTTCCTACGAGCAGTACTTC | CASSRTASYEQYF
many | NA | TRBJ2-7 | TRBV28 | TGTGCCAGCAGTTTAAGCATCCTCGGCGGGAACTACGAGCAGTACTTC | CASSLSILGGNYEQYF